The 21 T cell receptor beta chains presented below share a single source sample, sequenced in a study of cytomegalovirus exposure and HLA in healthy donors. Profiling relied on immunoSEQ multiplex PCR, and the TCRdb table lists in-frame clones only, not all of them. This table holds some 190,000 clones, about 89% found once. The specimen sequenced was PBMCs. These receptors were taken from a man aged 25 to 45 in good health and CMV-seropositive.

The chain links TRBV27 to TRBJ1-5; D is uncertain. Looked up from germline, CDR1 is MNHEY and CDR2 is SMNVEV (reference sequence). The CDR3 consists of 15 residues. The V and J ends lost 3 bases and 3 bases respectively, with 12 bases between them. DNA of the CDR3: TGTGCCAGCAGTTTCGGCGGTGGAGCCAATCAGCCCCAGCATTTT. The encoded protein is CASSFGGGANQPQHF.

V gene TRBV29-1 combines with J gene TRBJ2-7; D is possibly TRBD1 (6 bases). The CDR3 is 14 amino acids. The germline gives CDR1 SQVTM, CDR2 ANQGSEA. The V gene lost 1 base and the J gene lost 4 bases, with 14 bases spanning the gap. The CDR3 DNA sequence: TGCAGCGTTGAAGTCCGGACAGCCAGGTACGAGCAGTACTTC. It translates to CSVEVRTARYEQYF.

This rearrangement joins TRBV30 to TRBJ1-6; D is uncertain. The V gene's germline CDR1 is GTSNPN and CDR2 SVGIG (reference sequence). The CDR3 has 13 amino acids. V was shortened by 3 bases and J by 7 bases, with 10 bases between the two germline ends. The CDR3 region is CAWRLGENSPLHF. CDR3 coding DNA: TGTGCCTGGAGGTTAGGAGAAAATTCACCCCTCCACTTT.

Worth noting for this clone: The conserved final phenylalanine or tryptophan is absent from the CDR3, which likely points to a read error. It is unclear where the CDR3 begins or ends on the DNA, so no DNA is shown, and the CDR3 is as TCRdb lists it. V and J are TRBV10-3 and TRBJ2-3; TRBD2, as called in the table, went unchecked against the DNA. Per germline, CDR1 ENHRY and CDR2 SYGVKD. The CDR3 is 10 residues long, counting both termini. The CDR3 loop reads CAISEVLAVP.

This sequence joins TRBV5-1 and TRBJ1-5, with no clear D. The V and J ends lost 3 bases and 7 bases respectively, with 11 bases between them. The CDR3 loop spans 13 amino acids. Germline CDR1 reads SGHRS; CDR2 reads YFSETQ. Here the CDR3 reads CASSSSIGQPQHF. DNA for the CDR3: TGCGCCAGCAGCTCTTCAATCGGCCAGCCCCAGCATTTT.

The chain employs TRBV5-6 and TRBJ2-7, with D possibly being TRBD2 (5 bases). Germline V gives CDR1 SGHDT, CDR2 YYEEEE. The CDR3 runs to 14 residues. V was trimmed by 4 bases and J by 0 bases, leaving 11 bases between them. The CDR3 coding sequence is TGTGCCAGCAGCCCTCCGGGAAACTCCTACGAGCAGTACTTC. Amino acids: CASSPPGNSYEQYF.

V usage is TRBV4-1 and J usage is TRBJ1-5; D unclear. The CDR3 extends over 16 amino acids. Germline assignment: CDR1 MGHRA and CDR2 YSYEKL. Trimming shortened V by 0 bases and J by 0 bases, and 9 bases separated the two germline ends. CDR3 sequence (DNA): TGCGCCAGCAGCCAAGATCGGGAGTATAGCAATCAGCCCCAGCATTTT. Its translation: CASSQDREYSNQPQHF.

This chain connects TRBV5-6 to TRBJ2-1; 10 bases fit TRBD2. V gave up 0 bases and J gave up 9 bases; unmatched junction bases: 6. The germline gives CDR1 SGHDT, CDR2 YYEEEE. The CDR3 length is 15 residues. CDR3 nucleotides: TGTGCCAGCAGCTTGGAGGCAGCGGGGGGGACTGAGCAGTTCTTC. As protein: CASSLEAAGGTEQFF.

This chain connects TRBV7-6 to TRBJ2-7; D possibly corresponds to TRBD1 (6 bases). From germline, CDR1 is SGHVS and CDR2 FNYEAQ. The CDR3 totals 14 residues. Deletions cut 1 base from V and 2 bases from J, with 9 bases between. CDR3 sequence reads: CASSLDGGTYEQYF. The CDR3 DNA reads TGTGCCAGCAGCTTAGATGGGGGCACCTACGAGCAGTACTTC.

The chain has TRBV6-5 and TRBJ2-3; D possibly corresponds to TRBD1 (6 bases). This CDR3 has 15 residues. The V end lost 2 bases, the J end lost 6 bases, and 15 bases lay between the germline ends. Germline loops: CDR1 MNHEY, CDR2 SVGAGI. The CDR3 sequence: CASSYTGLGADTQYF. The DNA of the CDR3 is TGTGCCAGCAGTTACACCGGCCTGGGGGCGGATACGCAGTATTTT.

The rearrangement links TRBV5-6 to TRBJ2-3; the match to TRBD1 covers 8 bases. Germline V gene sequence: CDR1 SGHDT, CDR2 YYEEEE. The V segment lost 3 bases and the J segment 6 bases; nucleotides outside the gene matches: 9. The CDR3 has 15 amino acids. The CDR3 here is CASSYRTGPRDTQYF. The CDR3, as DNA: TGTGCCAGCAGCTACCGGACAGGGCCCCGGGATACGCAGTATTTT.

The rearrangement links TRBV30 to TRBJ1-3, with D tentatively TRBD1 (5 bases). CDR3 length equals 14 residues. V was shortened by 2 bases and J by 1 base, with 9 bases between the two germline ends. CDR1 and CDR2 from the germline V gene are GTSNPN and SVGIG (reference sequence). The CDR3, as DNA: TGTGCCTGGAGTCCGACAGTGTCTGGAAACACCATATATTTT. Translating it yields CAWSPTVSGNTIYF.

This clone was detected only once. The gene calls are TRBV2 and TRBJ2-2; 10 positions match TRBD2. This CDR3 has 16 amino acids. From germline, CDR1 is SNHLY and CDR2 FYNNEI. The V and J ends lost 7 bases and 4 bases, in that order; junction bases with no gene match: 9. The CDR3 sequence is CASTPSGGAGTGELFF. The CDR3 bases are TGTGCCAGCACTCCGAGCGGGGGGGCCGGCACCGGGGAGCTGTTTTTT.

The chain combines TRBV6-5 with TRBJ2-7, with TRBD2 identical over 11 bases. The CDR3 covers 14 residues. Germline trimming cut 4 bases from V and 5 bases from J; bases unmatched to any gene: 4. Looked up from germline, CDR1 is MNHEY and CDR2 is SVGAGI. The CDR3 DNA follows: TGTGCCAGCAGTTTCGGGACTAGCGGCCACGAGCAGTACTTC. It encodes CASSFGTSGHEQYF.

This rearrangement joins TRBV5-5 to TRBJ2-3, with 9 bases matching TRBD2. Germline CDR1 SGHKS, CDR2 YYEKEE (reference sequence). Trimming took 4 bases from V and 3 from J; bases not matched to a gene: 9. The CDR3 has 16 amino acids. CDR3 sequence reads: CASSIVSGSVTDTQYF. DNA for the CDR3: TGTGCCAGCAGCATAGTTAGCGGGAGCGTTACAGATACGCAGTATTTT.

The chain recombines TRBV14 with TRBJ1-2; unclear D gene. The CDR3 contains 12 residues. Germline V lookup: CDR1 SGHDN, CDR2 FVKESK. V was clipped by 3 bases and J by 5 bases, with 7 bases between them. CDR3 sequence: CASSQALYGYTF. CDR3 coding DNA: TGTGCCAGCAGCCAGGCGTTGTATGGCTACACCTTC.

This rearrangement joins TRBV6-4 to TRBJ2-1; the match to TRBD1 covers 9 bases. CDR1 and CDR2 from the germline V gene are MRHNA and SNTAGT. The CDR3 has 15 amino acids. After removal of 4 bases from V and 8 bases from J, the junction contained 9 bases not matched to a gene. This CDR3 is CASSGGTGYFDEQFF. CDR3 bases: TGTGCCAGCAGTGGCGGGACAGGGTACTTCGATGAGCAGTTCTTC.

A few counts support this clone. The CDR3 bases are TGTGCCAGCAGTTCAATGGGATCCTCCTACGAGCAGTACTTC. It yields the protein CASSSMGSSYEQYF. The chain has TRBV27 and TRBJ2-7; D is undetermined. Germline loops: CDR1 MNHEY, CDR2 SMNVEV (reference sequence). V dropped 4 bases and J dropped 0 bases, with 10 bases sitting between them. The CDR3 contains 14 residues.

The chain combines TRBV7-3 with TRBJ1-1; 7 bases are shared with TRBD1. This CDR3 spans 14 amino acids. The germline V gene has CDR1 SGHTA and CDR2 FQGTGA. J was trimmed by 11 bases and V by 1 base; bases with no gene match: 10. In DNA form, the CDR3 reads TGTGCCAGCAGCTTAAACCCTTCACAGGGGACGGCTTTCTTT. It translates to CASSLNPSQGTAFF. The variable domain in full, completed from reference TRBV7-3 and TRBJ1-1, reads GAGVSQTPSNKVTEKGKYVELRCDPISGHTALYWYRQSLGQGPEFLIYFQGTGAADDSGLPNDRFFAVRPEGSVSTLKIQRTERGDSAVYLCASSLNPSQGTAFFGQGTRLTVV.

This clone appeared a single time. This sequence joins TRBV27 and TRBJ2-7; TRBD1 matches at 7 bases. The CDR3 sequence is 13 residues long. The V segment lost 4 bases and the J segment 0 bases; nucleotides outside the gene matches: 0. Germline lookup yields CDR1 MNHEY and CDR2 SMNVEV (reference sequence). The CDR3 region has the DNA TGTGCCAGCAGTTCAGGGGGCTCCTACGAGCAGTACTTC. The encoded protein is CASSSGGSYEQYF.

The V gene is TRBV23-1, the J gene TRBJ2-1; D is possibly TRBD1 (5 bases). TRBV23-1 is designated an ORF whose function remains uncertain. Trimming took 8 bases from V and 7 from J, leaving 15 bases between them. The CDR3 spans 13 residues. The CDR3 region has the DNA TGCGCCAGCGTATGGACCAGGGTTAATGAGCAGTTCTTC. As protein: CASVWTRVNEQFF.